A single T cell receptor beta chain is shown here with its context. These data are taken from a study of T cell changes during pregnancy in multiple sclerosis. Using immunoSEQ multiplex PCR, the repertoire was profiled, and TCRdb retains in-frame clones only, with some absent. The table shows about 36,000 clones, with around 91% occurring only once. V lost 7 bases to trimming and J lost 4 bases, with 17 bases between them. CDR1 and CDR2 (germline): LNHDA, SQIVND (reference sequence). The CDR3 loop spans 15 amino acids. The specimen comprised CD4+ T cells from peripheral blood mononuclear cells, sampled in the second trimester of pregnancy. This receptor was taken from a female donor in good health, enrolled as a control in a pregnancy study. V and J are TRBV19 and TRBJ1-5; maybe TRBD1 (6 bases). The CDR3 reads CASTRGGQSNQPQHF. The DNA of the CDR3 is TGTGCCAGTACCCGAGGAGGACAGTCTAATCAGCCCCAGCATTTT.